The T cell receptor (beta chain) under discussion was sequenced for a study of vaccination and CD4 T cells after COVID-19. The study, taken as a whole, reports: Median SARS-CoV-2-reactive clonotype numbers rose nonsignificantly, about 21 to 38.

CD4+ T cells that had been cultured provided DNA sequenced with the Oncomine TCR Beta short-read assay. Genomic DNA from cultured CD4+ T cells was extracted. Each CDR3 protein gets one entry after TCRdb re-called the PCR reads with MiXCR. The sample carries about 16,000 distinct CDR3 sequences, roughly 56% recorded once. The treatment: roughly 10-day PBMC culture with coronavirus spike peptide pools or control peptides (ViraFEST assay). IL-2 (about 9.3 IU/ml) and peptide pools (around 10 ug/ml) were added to cultures of around 2.1 million PBMCs per well. On day 3 and again on day 7, fresh IL-2 medium was used to replace half the medium. The sample holds one count of this clonotype. Antigen unknown. Losses at the gene ends were 5 bases for V and 1 base for J; bases not matched to a gene: 6. Germline values: CDR1 SGHTS, CDR2 YDEGEE. CDR3 size: 16 residues.

The TCR originated in a human donor who had recovered from COVID-19. The chain is built from TRBV5-8 and TRBJ2-2, with 9 bases aligning to TRBD1. Input material: CD4+ T cells from blood, cultured in vitro. The CDR3 sequence: CASSPGTGRNTGELFF. CDR3 nucleotide sequence: TGTGCCAGCAGTCCCGGGACAGGGCGGAACACCGGGGAGCTGTTTTTT. The full variable domain, in which reference TRBV5-8 and TRBJ2-2 provide the parts outside the CDR3, is EAGVTQSPTHLIKTRGQQATLRCSPISGHTSVYWYQQALGLGLQFLLWYDEGEERNRGNFPPRFSGRQFPNYSSELNVNALELEDSALYLCASSPGTGRNTGELFFGEGSRLTVL.